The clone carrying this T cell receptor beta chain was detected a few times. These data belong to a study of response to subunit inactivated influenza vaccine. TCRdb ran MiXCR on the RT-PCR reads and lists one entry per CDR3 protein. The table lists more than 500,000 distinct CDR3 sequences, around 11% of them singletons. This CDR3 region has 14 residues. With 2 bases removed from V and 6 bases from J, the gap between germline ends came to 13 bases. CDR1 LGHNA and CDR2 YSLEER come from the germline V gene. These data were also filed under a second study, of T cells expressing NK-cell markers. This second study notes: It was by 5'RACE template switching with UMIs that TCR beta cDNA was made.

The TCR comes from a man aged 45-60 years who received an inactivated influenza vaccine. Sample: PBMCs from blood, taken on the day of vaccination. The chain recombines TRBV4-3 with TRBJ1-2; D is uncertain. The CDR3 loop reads CASSQPGGRDGYTF. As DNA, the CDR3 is TGCGCCAGCAGCCAACCAGGTGGACGGGATGGCTACACCTTC.